What follows are 21 T cell receptor beta chains derived from one specimen sequenced in a study of cytomegalovirus exposure and HLA in healthy donors (dated by TCRdb to about 2017). Libraries were built with the immunoSEQ multiplex PCR assay. Sourced from immuneACCESS, this table was stored by TCRdb with only in-frame sequences that have V and J called. A share of the clones is absent; for the studies checked, an unresolved V gene accounts for under half, and the remainder has no known explanation. The sample table contains 250,000 to 300,000 clones; only one count was recorded for just over 85% of them. The ten largest clones take up around 1% of the sample. Sequenced input: PBMCs. All receptors derive from a woman aged 18 to 35 in good health and CMV-seronegative.

The V and J genes are TRBV19 and TRBJ2-2; 10 nucleotides align to TRBD1. V gave up 1 base and J gave up 4 bases; unmatched junction bases: 6. In germline, CDR1 is LNHDA, CDR2 SQIVND (reference sequence). The CDR3 is 17 amino acids. The CDR3 DNA reads TGTGCCAGTAGTATAGGTCTGGACAGGGGGTTCACCGGGGAGCTGTTTTTT. This codes for CASSIGLDRGFTGELFF.

The chain combines TRBV5-1 with TRBJ2-3; 7 bases align to TRBD2. V trimming: 0 bases; J trimming: 6 bases; junction bases outside the gene matches: 4. The CDR3 length is 14 residues. Germline V gene lookup returns CDR1 SGHRS and CDR2 YFSETQ. The chain's CDR3 is CASSLVPAGDTQYF. The CDR3 DNA is TGCGCCAGCAGCTTGGTCCCAGCGGGGGATACGCAGTATTTT.

The chain carries TRBV6-5 and TRBJ1-4; no definite D call. Germline values: CDR1 MNHEY, CDR2 SVGAGI. The CDR3 spans 14 residues. The V gene lost 2 bases and the J gene lost 5 bases, with 9 bases spanning the gap. CDR3 in amino acids: CASSYGSINEKLFF. The CDR3 DNA sequence: TGTGCCAGCAGTTACGGCTCGATAAATGAAAAACTGTTTTTT.

This clone appeared once. The chain is built from TRBV2 and TRBJ1-2; D perhaps matches TRBD1 (5 bases). This CDR3 comprises 12 residues. Trimming pared 6 bases from V and 4 bases from J, leaving 9 bases between. CDR1 SNHLY and CDR2 FYNNEI come from the germline V gene. The CDR3 region is CASSLDSYGYTF. Here the CDR3 DNA reads TGTGCCAGCAGCTTAGACAGCTATGGCTACACCTTC.

This chain uses TRBV7-8 with TRBJ1-4, with 7 bases that match TRBD1. J gave up 13 bases and V 4 bases, and 3 bases lay outside the gene matches. Germline lookup yields CDR1 SGHVS and CDR2 FQNEAQ. The CDR3 has 11 residues. CDR3 DNA: TGTGCCAGCAGCTGGGACAGAAGACTGTTTTTT. Translation gives CASSWDRRLFF.

The chain uses TRBV30 and TRBJ1-1, with D tentatively TRBD1 (5 bases). Germline assignment: CDR1 GTSNPN and CDR2 SVGIG (reference sequence). The CDR3 runs to 12 residues. The ends were cut back, 4 bases at V and 6 bases at J, with 12 bases in the middle. The CDR3 is CAWKGVGAEAFF. The DNA of the CDR3 is TGTGCCTGGAAAGGGGTTGGAGCTGAAGCTTTCTTT.

The J gene is TRBJ2-5, the V gene TRBV18, with 7 bases that match TRBD1. J gave up 5 bases and V 3 bases, and 6 bases lay outside the gene matches. Germline CDR1 is KGHSH and CDR2 is LQKENI. The CDR3 runs 14 residues. CDR3 residues: CASSPGQSRETQYF. CDR3 DNA sequence: TGTGCCAGCTCACCGGGACAGTCCAGGGAGACCCAGTACTTC.

The CDR3 DNA follows: TGTGCCAGTAGGGCCGAGCGGGAGGGCTACGAGCAGTACTTC. Amino acids: CASRAEREGYEQYF. The chain combines TRBV19 with TRBJ2-7; 10 bases line up with TRBD2. Germline V lookup: CDR1 LNHDA, CDR2 SQIVND (reference sequence). Trimming cost V 6 bases and J 3 bases; bases outside gene matches: 5. The CDR3 sequence is 14 residues long.

The chain employs TRBV7-9 and TRBJ2-2, with D unclear. This CDR3 spans 14 amino acids. Deletions cut 1 base from V and 4 bases from J, with 7 bases between. From germline, CDR1 is SEHNR and CDR2 FQNEAQ (reference sequence). The CDR3 DNA follows: TGTGCCAGCAGCTTAGGAGGTTCCACCGGGGAGCTGTTTTTT. Encoded protein: CASSLGGSTGELFF.

This clone has only a few counts. The chain employs TRBV6-5 and TRBJ2-5, with D possibly TRBD2 on 6 matching bases. This CDR3 comprises 15 residues. Per the germline V gene, CDR1 is MNHEY and CDR2 is SVGAGI. Trimming left V 0 bases short and J 9 bases short, with 17 bases between. Here the CDR3 DNA reads TGTGCCAGCAGTTACTCTCAAGACGGGGGAGCGGCCCAGTACTTC. As protein: CASSYSQDGGAAQYF.

The chain couples TRBV18 to TRBJ2-5, with D perhaps matching TRBD1 (6 bases). CDR1 is KGHSH and CDR2 is LQKENI in the germline V gene. The V end was cut by 1 base, the J end by 5 bases, with 14 bases between. The CDR3 runs to 15 residues. CDR3: CASSPRAGAVETQYF. The CDR3 nucleotides read TGTGCCAGCTCACCACGAGCAGGGGCTGTCGAGACCCAGTACTTC. The whole variable domain, remainder taken from reference TRBV18 and TRBJ2-5, is NAGVMQNPRHLVRRRGQEARLRCSPMKGHSHVYWYRQLPEEGLKFMVYLQKENIIDESGMPKERFSAEFPKEGPSILRIQQVVRGDSAAYFCASSPRAGAVETQYFGPGTRLLVL.

This clone occurred a few times. The genes are TRBV4-3 and TRBJ1-2; D uncertain. The CDR3 is 16 residues long. V lost 0 bases, J lost 7 bases, and 18 bases lay in between. Germline V gene data show CDR1 as LGHNA and CDR2 as YSLEER. The CDR3: CASSQDRREPIGGYTF. The CDR3 DNA reads TGCGCCAGCAGCCAAGATCGGCGGGAGCCGATTGGTGGCTACACCTTC.

The chain couples TRBV9 to TRBJ1-1; 8 bases agree with TRBD1. V lost 4 bases, J lost 4 bases, and 9 bases stayed unmatched. Germline CDR1 SGDLS, CDR2 YYNGEE. The CDR3 totals 15 residues. The CDR3 loop is CASSFRTGRATEAFF. CDR3 bases: TGTGCCAGCAGCTTCCGGACAGGGCGGGCCACTGAAGCTTTCTTT.

This clone was found a few times. J is TRBJ1-2 and V is TRBV6-5; weak D call: TRBD1 (5 bases). There are 13 residues in the CDR3. The ends were cut back, 6 bases at V and 0 bases at J, with 8 bases in the middle. Germline V lookup: CDR1 MNHEY, CDR2 SVGAGI. Written as DNA, the CDR3 is TGTGCCAGCAGGACAGATCCTAACTATGGCTACACCTTC. It codes for CASRTDPNYGYTF.

In its sample, this clone was seen once. The chain employs TRBV11-3 and TRBJ2-7, with TRBD1 as a possible D gene (5 bases). The CDR3 consists of 16 residues. Germline CDR1 reads SGHNT; CDR2 reads YENEEA. V lost 2 bases, J lost 6 bases, and 20 bases lay in between. The CDR3 DNA follows: TGTGCCAGCAGCTTAAAATGGGCCGGAAGGGGTACCGAGCAGTACTTC. It is translated as CASSLKWAGRGTEQYF.

The V and J genes are TRBV27 and TRBJ2-7; TRBD2 agrees at 8 bases. J lost 2 bases, V lost 10 bases, and 10 bases had no gene match. The CDR3 consists of 14 residues. Germline CDR1 is MNHEY and CDR2 is SMNVEV (reference sequence). CDR3 in DNA: TGTGCCACCCTCGGAGGCGGGGGGACCTACGAGCAGTACTTC. This encodes CATLGGGGTYEQYF.

This clone occurred a few times. This chain joins TRBV30 and TRBJ1-6; D might be TRBD1 (6 bases). The CDR3 consists of 12 residues. The germline CDR1 and CDR2 sequences are GTSNPN and SVGIG (reference sequence). V lost 5 bases and J 10 bases, leaving 12 bases between the germline ends. CDR3 nucleotide sequence: TGTGCCTGGGTACAGGGAGAGTCACCCCTCCACTTT. Its translation: CAWVQGESPLHF.

The V and J genes are TRBV11-3 and TRBJ2-1; 7 positions match TRBD2. The CDR3 is 13 residues long. Losses at the gene ends were 11 bases for V and 2 bases for J; bases not matched to a gene: 6. Per the germline V gene, CDR1 is SGHNT and CDR2 is YENEEA. The CDR3 protein is CAGEGNTYNEQFF. CDR3 DNA sequence: TGTGCCGGGGAGGGGAACACCTACAATGAGCAGTTCTTC.

The chain links TRBV5-1 to TRBJ1-2; D remains unclear. Germline CDR1 is SGHRS and CDR2 is YFSETQ. With 3 bases removed from V and 3 bases from J, the gap between germline ends came to 9 bases. This CDR3 has 13 residues. The CDR3 protein is CASSSDGDYGYTF. As DNA, the CDR3 is TGCGCCAGCAGCTCGGACGGGGACTATGGCTACACCTTC.

The gene calls are TRBV6-1 and TRBJ2-1, with D perhaps matching TRBD1 (6 bases). V was pared by 8 bases and J by 7 bases, with 15 bases between. This CDR3 has 13 amino acids. The germline CDR1 and CDR2 sequences are MNHNS and SASEGT. CDR3: CASPRDMGNEQFF. In DNA form, the CDR3 reads TGTGCCAGCCCGAGGGACATGGGGAATGAGCAGTTCTTC.

The J gene is TRBJ2-5, the V gene TRBV10-3, with a tentative D call TRBD1 (5 bases). The germline gives CDR1 ENHRY, CDR2 SYGVKD. Trimming took off 2 bases at V and 5 bases at J, with 12 bases between the two ends. The CDR3 length is 14 residues. Here the CDR3 DNA reads TGTGCCATCAGTGAGACGTCACAGGACGAGACCCAGTACTTC. Amino acids: CAISETSQDETQYF.